The 7 T cell receptor beta chains below were found in one sample sequenced in a study of T cell responses to AZD1222 COVID-19 vaccine. Profiling relied on immunoSEQ multiplex PCR, and the TCRdb table lists in-frame clones only, not all of them. The sample yields under 150,000 clones, roughly 91% seen once. The specimen comprised peripheral blood, sampled on day 0 of AZD1222 vaccination. These receptors were collected from an adult in good health.

The chain is built from TRBV10-3 and TRBJ1-2; no firm D call. Per the germline V gene, CDR1 is ENHRY and CDR2 is SYGVKD. Trimming shortened V by 2 bases and J by 3 bases, and 10 bases separated the two germline ends. The CDR3 runs 14 residues. CDR3 DNA sequence: TGTGCCATCAGTGAGCTAGACGGCGACTATGGCTACACCTTC. Residues: CAISELDGDYGYTF.

The V gene is TRBV5-4, the J gene TRBJ2-1; 12 bases line up with TRBD2. The V and J ends lost 0 bases and 9 bases, in that order; junction bases with no gene match: 10. The CDR3 has 17 amino acids. Germline values: CDR1 SGHNT, CDR2 YYREEE (reference sequence). As DNA, the CDR3 is TGTGCCAGCAGCTTGGGCCTAGCGGGGGGGCAGTTCGCTGAGCAGTTCTTC. This codes for CASSLGLAGGQFAEQFF.

V usage is TRBV27 and J usage is TRBJ2-7; a weak D match, TRBD1 (6 bases). The CDR3 has 14 amino acids. Germline loops: CDR1 MNHEY, CDR2 SMNVEV (reference sequence). Trimming took 3 bases from V and 7 from J, leaving 16 bases between them. CDR3 DNA sequence: TGTGCCAGCAGTTTGGGGGCGGAACGACTGGAGCAGTACTTC. Protein product: CASSLGAERLEQYF.

As concerns this clone: Additional DNA sequences in this sample encode the identical CDR3. The chain recombines TRBV27 with TRBJ2-7, with D tentatively TRBD1 or TRBD2 (5 bases each). V was clipped by 2 bases and J by 6 bases, with 11 bases between them. This CDR3 has 13 amino acids. Per the germline V gene, CDR1 is MNHEY and CDR2 is SMNVEV (reference sequence). The CDR3 DNA is TGTGCCAGCAGTTTAGGGGGAGTGAGCGAGCAGTACTTC. This encodes CASSLGGVSEQYF.

This clone turned up a few times. The chain links TRBV2 to TRBJ1-5, with no clear D. This CDR3 spans 15 amino acids. V was clipped by 6 bases and J by 4 bases, with 16 bases between them. Germline V lookup: CDR1 SNHLY, CDR2 FYNNEI. CDR3 region: CASRTVSSGNQPQHF. The CDR3 coding sequence is TGTGCCAGCAGGACGGTCTCGTCGGGGAATCAGCCCCAGCATTTT.

The gene calls are TRBV7-8 and TRBJ1-6, with D uncertain. V lost 4 bases and J 6 bases, leaving 13 bases between the germline ends. The germline V gene encodes CDR1 SGHVS and CDR2 FQNEAQ. The CDR3 has 15 residues. CDR3 sequence (DNA): TGTGCCAGCAGCTCCGTGGGAGACACTAATTCACCCCTCCACTTT. Translation gives CASSSVGDTNSPLHF.

This clone has a single count. The chain has TRBV28 and TRBJ2-7; D remains ambiguous. This CDR3 is 15 amino acids long. V lost 2 bases and J lost 0, with 11 bases in between. Germline V CDR1 and CDR2: MDHEN, SYDVKM. CDR3 sequence (DNA): TGTGCCAGCAGTTTAACCGGGTCCTCCTCCTACGAGCAGTACTTC. Residues: CASSLTGSSSYEQYF.